This T cell receptor (beta chain) is from a study of identifying expanded T cells in peripheral blood (dated by TCRdb to about 2019). About the investigation overall: Four technical replicates, made by sequencing separate aliquots from the same pool of genomic DNA, were compared pairwise. What the work shows at the level of the full study, not this receptor alone: The beta-binomial model significantly reduced the number of clones called differentially abundant and the false-positive rate across all healthy-donor time intervals. The binomial model flagged approximately 1.2 differentially abundant clones between technical replicates but approximately 16 over roughly two weeks and under 25 over around four weeks. Variance in clone template counts between approximately two-week samples significantly increased with total template count across all healthy donors. The authors expected that biological variance in healthy repertoires might rise further over much longer intervals, such as months to years.

Comments on this clone: There is no known antigen for this receptor. It has no much larger one-base neighbor in the sample; base qualities were not kept.

No immune events such as infections were documented for the healthy donors during the collection period. To calibrate time-dependent variance in a beta-binomial model of T-cell clone differential abundance, blood repertoires from healthy donors were used as a training cohort. There were 10 healthy donors in the training cohort, of whom 3 were female and 7 were male. Donor ages ranged from about 29 to 70 years, with an average of around 45 years. Whole blood, obtained from a commercial supplier, was collected from each healthy donor at three time points spaced roughly 14 days apart. For immunosequencing, genomic DNA was extracted from unsorted whole blood. The immunoSEQ Assay, which relies on bias-controlled multiplex PCR amplification of genomic DNA, was used to profile TCRbeta CDR3 regions. The source study handled its data this way. The absolute abundance of each unique TCRbeta CDR3 region was quantified after sequences were collapsed and filtered. Differential abundance was tested with two models: a binomial (Fisher-equivalent) model and a beta-binomial model that adds time-dependent variance fitted from healthy donors. Clones with fewer than 5 combined templates were removed, and differential abundance was called for clones with a Benjamini-Hochberg FDR below 0.01. Beta-binomial variance was modeled as a function of total template count across the two samples using the form v = (b*log(k)+a)^2. Held by TCRdb, this immuneACCESS table contains in-frame sequences only and omits some clones. Under half of the omission traces to an unresolved V gene where checked; the cause of the rest is unknown. The V and J calls and clone size are taken from that table; D and trimming were inferred from the DNA. The sample table lists approximately 97,000 clones, around 88% of them with a count of one. Together, the top ten hold roughly 14% of the sample.

The sequenced material came from blood. The receptor's source is a person aged 18-69 years in good health.

Read as DNA, the sequence is TGTGCCCCCAGCTACACGAACACCGGGGAGCTGTTTTTT. Its coded protein is CAPSYTNTGELFF. The rearranged chain carries TRBV19 and TRBJ2-2; no confident D gene assignment can be made. The CDR3 contains 13 residues, cysteine and phenylalanine counted. Only the CDR3 DNA stays, 39 bases, in frame from base 1. The germline V gene (reference sequence) provides CDR1 LNHDA and CDR2 SQIVND. The trim is 11 bases for V and 0 bases for J, with a gap of 10 bases between the germline ends.